This entry describes one T cell receptor (beta chain). The antigen is unknown. The data originate from a study of metastatic and nonmetastatic thyroid tumors. Background on the study: It was across blood and tumor or nodule tissue from malignant and benign thyroid patients that repertoires were compared. Study-wide points: Reportedly, malignant thyroid tumors had significantly higher TCR beta diversity than benign nodules, in blood and tumor.

Per germline, CDR1 MDHEN and CDR2 SYDVKM. V was clipped by 2 bases and J by 0 bases; unmatched bases: 4. The length of the CDR3 is 16 residues. No treatment had been given to any patient before thyroid surgery. Source study methods: For papillary thyroid cancer, a distant-metastasis classifier was constructed from CDR3 differences observed across clinicopathological groups. TCRdb reanalyzed the PCR reads with MiXCR. TCRdb, not the authors, supplied the V and J calls. The sample lists under 75,000 clones, roughly 18% seen once, with over 10% in the top ten. The chain recombines TRBV28 with TRBJ2-1; 7 bases agree with TRBD1. What was sequenced was blood. The origin of this receptor is a female donor with papillary thyroid cancer or a benign thyroid nodule (not recorded which). Some clones in this sample may be carry-over from other donors' samples. CDR3 sequence reads: CASSLGGTASYNEQFF. DNA for the CDR3: TGTGCCAGCAGTTTAGGTGGGACAGCCTCCTACAATGAGCAGTTCTTC.